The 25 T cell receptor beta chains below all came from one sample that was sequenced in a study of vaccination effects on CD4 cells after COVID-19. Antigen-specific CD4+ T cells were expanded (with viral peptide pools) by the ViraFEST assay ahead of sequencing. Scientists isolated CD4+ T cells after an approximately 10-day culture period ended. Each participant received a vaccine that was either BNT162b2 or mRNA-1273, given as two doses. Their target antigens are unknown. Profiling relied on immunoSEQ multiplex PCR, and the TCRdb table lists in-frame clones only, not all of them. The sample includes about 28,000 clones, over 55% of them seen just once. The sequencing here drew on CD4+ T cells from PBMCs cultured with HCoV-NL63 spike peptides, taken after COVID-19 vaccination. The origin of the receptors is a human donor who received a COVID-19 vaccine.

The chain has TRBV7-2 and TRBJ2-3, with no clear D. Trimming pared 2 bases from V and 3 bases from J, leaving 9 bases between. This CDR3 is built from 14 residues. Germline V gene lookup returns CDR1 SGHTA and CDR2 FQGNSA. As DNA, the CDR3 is TGTGCCAGCAGCTTATGGGCTAGGACAGATACGCAGTATTTT. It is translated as CASSLWARTDTQYF.

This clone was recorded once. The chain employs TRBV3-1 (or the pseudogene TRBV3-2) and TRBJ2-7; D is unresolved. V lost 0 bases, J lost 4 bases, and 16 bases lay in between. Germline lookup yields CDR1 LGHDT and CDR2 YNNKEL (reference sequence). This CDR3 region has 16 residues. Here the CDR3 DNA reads TGTGCCAGCAGCCAAGATCCCGTCGGATTGAGTTACGAGCAGTACTTC. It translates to CASSQDPVGLSYEQYF.

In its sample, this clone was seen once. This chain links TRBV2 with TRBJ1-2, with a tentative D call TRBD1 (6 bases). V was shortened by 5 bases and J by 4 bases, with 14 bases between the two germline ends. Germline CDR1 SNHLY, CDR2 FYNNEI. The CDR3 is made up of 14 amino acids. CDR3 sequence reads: CASSRNGQTYGYTF. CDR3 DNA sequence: TGTGCCAGCAGTAGAAATGGACAGACCTATGGCTACACCTTC.

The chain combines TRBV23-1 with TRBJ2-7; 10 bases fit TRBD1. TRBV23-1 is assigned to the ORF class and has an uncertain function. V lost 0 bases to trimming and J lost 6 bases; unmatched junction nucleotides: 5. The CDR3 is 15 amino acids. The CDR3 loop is CASSQSWDRGSEQYF. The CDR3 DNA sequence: TGCGCCAGCAGTCAATCGTGGGACAGGGGCTCCGAGCAGTACTTC.

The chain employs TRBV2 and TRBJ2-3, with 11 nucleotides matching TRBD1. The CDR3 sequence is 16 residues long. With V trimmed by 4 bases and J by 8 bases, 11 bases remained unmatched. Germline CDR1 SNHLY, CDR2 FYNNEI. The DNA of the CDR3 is TGTGCCAGCAGTGCGGACAGGGGGCGATTAACGGTTACGCAGTATTTT. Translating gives CASSADRGRLTVTQYF.

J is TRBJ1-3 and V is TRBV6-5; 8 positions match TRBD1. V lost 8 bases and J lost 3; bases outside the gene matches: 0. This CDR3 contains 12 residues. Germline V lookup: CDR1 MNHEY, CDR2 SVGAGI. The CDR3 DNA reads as TGTGCCAGCGGACAGGGTGGAAACACCATATATTTT. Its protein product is CASGQGGNTIYF.

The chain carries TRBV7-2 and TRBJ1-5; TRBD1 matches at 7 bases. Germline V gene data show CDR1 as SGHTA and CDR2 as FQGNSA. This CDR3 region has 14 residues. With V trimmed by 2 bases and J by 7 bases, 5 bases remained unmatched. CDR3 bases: TGTGCCAGCAGCTTAAGGGGGCTAGGACAGCCCCAGCATTTT. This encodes CASSLRGLGQPQHF.

This CDR3 is CASSAFGGSGGYTF. CDR3 coding DNA: TGTGCTTCGTCGGCTTTCGGGGGCTCTGGTGGCTACACCTTC. The chain combines TRBV3-1 (or the pseudogene TRBV3-2) with TRBJ1-2; possible D gene TRBD1, 6 bases. Germline CDR1 LGHDT, CDR2 YNNKEL (reference sequence). The CDR3 extends over 14 amino acids.

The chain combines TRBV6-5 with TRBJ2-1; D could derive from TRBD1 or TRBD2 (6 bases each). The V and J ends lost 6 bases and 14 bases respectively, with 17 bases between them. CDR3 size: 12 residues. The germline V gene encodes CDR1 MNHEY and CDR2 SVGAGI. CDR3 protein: CASSLTRGREFF. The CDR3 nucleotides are TGTGCCAGCAGCCTTACTCGGGGGCGGGAGTTCTTC.

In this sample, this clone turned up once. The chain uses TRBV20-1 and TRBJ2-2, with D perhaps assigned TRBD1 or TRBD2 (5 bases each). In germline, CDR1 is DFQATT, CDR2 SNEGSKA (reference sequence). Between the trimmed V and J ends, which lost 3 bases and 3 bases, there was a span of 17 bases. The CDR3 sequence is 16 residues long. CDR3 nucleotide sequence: TGCAGTGCTAGTCAAGGGACGGGCGGGTACACCGGGGAGCTGTTTTTT. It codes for CSASQGTGGYTGELFF.

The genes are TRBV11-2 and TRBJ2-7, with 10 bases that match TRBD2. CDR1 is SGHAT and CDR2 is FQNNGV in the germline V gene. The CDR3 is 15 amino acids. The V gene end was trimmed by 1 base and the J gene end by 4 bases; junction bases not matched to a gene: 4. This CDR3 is CASSLGSGGAYEQYF. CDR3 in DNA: TGTGCCAGCAGCTTAGGAAGCGGGGGGGCATACGAGCAGTACTTC.

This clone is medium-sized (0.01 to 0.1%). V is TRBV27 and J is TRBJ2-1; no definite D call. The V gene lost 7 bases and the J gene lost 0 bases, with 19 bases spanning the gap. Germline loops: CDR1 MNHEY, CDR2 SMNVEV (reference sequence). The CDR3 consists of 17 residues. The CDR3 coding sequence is TGTGCCAGCACCTGGACGGGTTCTAAAATCTCCTACAATGAGCAGTTCTTC. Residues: CASTWTGSKISYNEQFF.

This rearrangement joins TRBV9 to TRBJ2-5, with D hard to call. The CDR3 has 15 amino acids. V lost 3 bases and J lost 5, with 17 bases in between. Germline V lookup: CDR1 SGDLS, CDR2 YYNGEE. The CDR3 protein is CASSATLWDKETQYF. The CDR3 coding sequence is TGTGCCAGCAGCGCCACGTTGTGGGATAAGGAGACCCAGTACTTC. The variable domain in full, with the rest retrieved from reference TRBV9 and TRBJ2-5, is DSGVTQTPKHLITATGQRVTLRCSPRSGDLSVYWYQQSLDQGLQFLIQYYNGEERAKGNILERFSAQQFPDLHSELNLSSLELGDSALYFCASSATLWDKETQYFGPGTRLLVL.

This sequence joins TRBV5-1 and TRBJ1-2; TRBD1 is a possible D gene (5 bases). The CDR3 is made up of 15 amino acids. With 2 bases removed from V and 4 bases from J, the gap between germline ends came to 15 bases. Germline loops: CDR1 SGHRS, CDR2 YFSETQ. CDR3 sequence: CASSLGAGVLYGYTF. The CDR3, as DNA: TGCGCCAGCAGCTTAGGGGCGGGAGTCCTCTATGGCTACACCTTC. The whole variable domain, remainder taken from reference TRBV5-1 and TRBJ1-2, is KAGVTQTPRYLIKTRGQQVTLSCSPISGHRSVSWYQQTPGQGLQFLFEYFSETQRNKGNFPGRFSGRQFSNSRSEMNVSTLELGDSALYLCASSLGAGVLYGYTFGSGTRLTVV.

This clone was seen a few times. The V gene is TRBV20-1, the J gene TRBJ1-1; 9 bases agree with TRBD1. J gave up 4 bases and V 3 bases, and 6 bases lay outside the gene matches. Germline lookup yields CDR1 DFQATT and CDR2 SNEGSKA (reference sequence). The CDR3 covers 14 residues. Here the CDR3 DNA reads TGCAGTGCTAGTGGGACAGGGATGGTCACTGAAGCTTTCTTT. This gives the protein CSASGTGMVTEAFF.

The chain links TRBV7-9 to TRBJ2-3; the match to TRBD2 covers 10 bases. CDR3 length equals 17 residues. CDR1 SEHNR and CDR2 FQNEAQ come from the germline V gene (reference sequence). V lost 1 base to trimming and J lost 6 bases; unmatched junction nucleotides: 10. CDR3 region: CASSLGPSGRAADTQYF. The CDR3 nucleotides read TGTGCCAGCAGCTTAGGTCCCAGCGGGAGGGCCGCTGATACGCAGTATTTT.

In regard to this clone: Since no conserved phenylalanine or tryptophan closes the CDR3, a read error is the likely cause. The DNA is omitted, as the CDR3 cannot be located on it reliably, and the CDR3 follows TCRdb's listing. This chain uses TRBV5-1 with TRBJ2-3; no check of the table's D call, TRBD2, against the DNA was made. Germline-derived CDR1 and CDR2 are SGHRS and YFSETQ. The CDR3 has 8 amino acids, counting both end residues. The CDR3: CASSLALL.

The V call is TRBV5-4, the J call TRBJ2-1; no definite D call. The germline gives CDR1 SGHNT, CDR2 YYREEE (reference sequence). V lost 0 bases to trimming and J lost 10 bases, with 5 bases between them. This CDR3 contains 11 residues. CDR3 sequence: CASSLANEQFF. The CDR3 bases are TGTGCCAGCAGCTTGGCTAACGAGCAGTTCTTC. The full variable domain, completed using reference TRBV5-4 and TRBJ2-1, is ETGVTQSPTHLIKTRGQQVTLRCSSQSGHNTVSWYQQALGQGPQFIFQYYREEENGRGNFPPRFSGLQFPNYSSELNVNALELDDSALYLCASSLANEQFFGPGTRLTVL.

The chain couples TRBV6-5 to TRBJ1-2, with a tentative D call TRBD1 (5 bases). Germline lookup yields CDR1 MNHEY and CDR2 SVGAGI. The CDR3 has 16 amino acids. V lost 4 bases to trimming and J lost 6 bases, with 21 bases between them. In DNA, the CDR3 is TGTGCCAGCAGTTTCTTATCAGCGGGGGTCGTGGATGGCTACACCTTC. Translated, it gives CASSFLSAGVVDGYTF.

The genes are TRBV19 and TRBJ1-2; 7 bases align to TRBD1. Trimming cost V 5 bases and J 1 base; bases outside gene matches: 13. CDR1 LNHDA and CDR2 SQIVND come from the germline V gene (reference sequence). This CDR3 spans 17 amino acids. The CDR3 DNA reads TGTGCCAGTAGTCCCCCCCTCAGGGGGGCCTTTAACTATGGCTACACCTTC. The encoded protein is CASSPPLRGAFNYGYTF.

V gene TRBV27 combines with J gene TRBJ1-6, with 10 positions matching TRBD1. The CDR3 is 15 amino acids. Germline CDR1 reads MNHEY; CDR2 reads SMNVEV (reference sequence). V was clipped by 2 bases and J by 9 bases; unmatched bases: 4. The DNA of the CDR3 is TGTGCCAGCAGTTTAGTGGGACAGGGGAGTTCACCCCTCCACTTT. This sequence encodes CASSLVGQGSSPLHF.

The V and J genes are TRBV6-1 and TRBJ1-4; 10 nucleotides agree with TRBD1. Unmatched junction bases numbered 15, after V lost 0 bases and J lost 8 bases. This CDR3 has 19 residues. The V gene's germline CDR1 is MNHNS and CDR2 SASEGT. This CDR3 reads CASSEARQGANPLREKLFF. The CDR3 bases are TGTGCCAGCAGTGAAGCCCGACAGGGGGCTAACCCCCTAAGGGAAAAACTGTTTTTT.

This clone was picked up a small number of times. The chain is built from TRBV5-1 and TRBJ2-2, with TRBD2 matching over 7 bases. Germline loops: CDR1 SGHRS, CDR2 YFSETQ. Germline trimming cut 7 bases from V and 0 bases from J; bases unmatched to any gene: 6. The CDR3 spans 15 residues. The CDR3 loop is CASVERGANTGELFF. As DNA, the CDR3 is TGCGCCAGCGTGGAGCGGGGCGCGAACACCGGGGAGCTGTTTTTT.

The CDR3 DNA follows: TGTGCTAGTGGTCCCCCTGGGACAGTTCCCGGATCCGGGGAGCTGTTTTTT. Protein: CASGPPGTVPGSGELFF. The J gene is TRBJ2-2, the V gene TRBV12-5; the match to TRBD1 covers 7 bases. CDR3 size: 17 residues. V was pared by 5 bases and J by 6 bases, with 15 bases of the junction left unmatched. Germline CDR1 and CDR2: LGHNT and FRNRAP.

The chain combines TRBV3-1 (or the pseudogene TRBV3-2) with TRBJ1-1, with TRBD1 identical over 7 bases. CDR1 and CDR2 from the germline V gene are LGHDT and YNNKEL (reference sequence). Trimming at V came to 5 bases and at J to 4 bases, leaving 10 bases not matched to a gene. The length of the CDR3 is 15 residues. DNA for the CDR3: TGTGCCAGCAGCTTTCCGACAGGGTTTGGCACTGAAGCTTTCTTT. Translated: CASSFPTGFGTEAFF.